A single sample is the source of the 26 T cell receptor beta chains below, sequenced in a study of T cell changes during pregnancy in multiple sclerosis. The table came from immunoSEQ multiplex PCR; TCRdb's copy has only in-frame clones and leaves some out. The table includes 40,000 to 50,000 clones, about nine tenths detected once. Specimen: CD4+ T cells from peripheral blood mononuclear cells, collected before pregnancy. These receptors originate from a female donor with multiple sclerosis, enrolled in a pregnancy study.

This chain connects TRBV28 to TRBJ2-7; tentatively, D is TRBD2 (5 bases). V dropped 2 bases and J dropped 1 base, with 15 bases sitting between them. CDR3 length: 16 residues. Germline loops: CDR1 MDHEN, CDR2 SYDVKM. The CDR3 region has the DNA TGTGCCAGCAGTTTACGGGGATCGCGGAAATCCTACGAGCAGTACTTC. Translated, it gives CASSLRGSRKSYEQYF. Drawing the rest from reference TRBV28 and TRBJ2-7, the complete variable domain is DVKVTQSSRYLVKRTGEKVFLECVQDMDHENMFWYRQDPGLGLRLIYFSYDVKMKEKGDIPEGYSVSREKKERFSLILESASTNQTSMYLCASSLRGSRKSYEQYFGPGTRLTVT.

This chain connects TRBV28 to TRBJ2-5, with D hard to call. The CDR3 length is 14 residues. V gave up 5 bases and J gave up 5 bases, with 15 bases separating them. Germline V gives CDR1 MDHEN, CDR2 SYDVKM. The CDR3 region has the DNA TGTGCCAGCAGTCCAAGAGTGGTGGTGGAGACCCAGTACTTC. Translated: CASSPRVVVETQYF.

The chain links TRBV10-3 to TRBJ1-2; TRBD1 aligns across 12 bases. CDR1 and CDR2 from the germline V gene are ENHRY and SYGVKD. Losses at the gene ends were 10 bases for V and 8 bases for J; bases not matched to a gene: 17. This CDR3 has 16 residues. The CDR3 region has the DNA TGTGCCACAAGGGAGGGACAGGGGGCGCGGCGGTTGGGCTACACCTTC. Its translation is CATREGQGARRLGYTF.

The rearrangement links TRBV9 to TRBJ2-2, with D perhaps matching TRBD2 (5 bases). The CDR3 is made up of 14 amino acids. CDR1 and CDR2 from the germline V gene are SGDLS and YYNGEE. V was shortened by 4 bases and J by 5 bases, with 12 bases between the two germline ends. CDR3 in amino acids: CASSPMPGTGELFF. The CDR3 DNA follows: TGTGCCAGCAGCCCGATGCCGGGGACCGGGGAGCTGTTTTTT.

In DNA form, the CDR3 reads TGTGCCAGCAGCTTAGGCCCGTCGGCTAATGAAAAACTGTTTTTT. Translation: CASSLGPSANEKLFF. The rearrangement uses TRBV7-2 and TRBJ1-4; no firm D call. V was shortened by 1 base and J by 3 bases, with 9 bases between the two germline ends. The length of the CDR3 is 15 residues. Germline V gives CDR1 SGHTA, CDR2 FQGNSA.

The chain is built from TRBV28 and TRBJ1-2, with a weak D call TRBD1 (5 bases). Germline V gene sequence: CDR1 MDHEN, CDR2 SYDVKM. Trimming pared 6 bases from V and 4 bases from J, leaving 18 bases between. The CDR3 is made up of 15 amino acids. The CDR3 here is CASRVGGRGGYGYTF. The CDR3 DNA follows: TGTGCCAGCAGAGTGGGGGGTCGGGGCGGCTATGGCTACACCTTC.

The chain links TRBV7-8 to TRBJ1-2; TRBD1 might be the D (6 bases). CDR3 length equals 14 residues. Germline CDR1 reads SGHVS; CDR2 reads FQNEAQ. Trimming took off 5 bases at V and 4 bases at J, with 14 bases between the two ends. The CDR3 here is CASSNYRDSYGYTF. The CDR3 DNA is TGTGCCAGCAGCAACTACAGGGATAGCTATGGCTACACCTTC.

This chain connects TRBV28 to TRBJ1-1; D unresolved. The germline V gene has CDR1 MDHEN and CDR2 SYDVKM. This CDR3 comprises 11 residues. Trimming took off 6 bases at V and 8 bases at J, with 10 bases between the two ends. The CDR3 protein is CASSLGFEAFF. DNA of the CDR3: TGTGCCAGCAGCCTCGGGTTCGAAGCTTTCTTT.

The table lists this clone with a count of one. The genes are TRBV9 and TRBJ1-3; D uncertain. In germline, CDR1 is SGDLS, CDR2 YYNGEE. Deletions cut 4 bases from V and 3 bases from J, with 5 bases between. The CDR3 runs to 12 residues. In DNA, the CDR3 is TGTGCCAGCAGCCACAGTGGAAACACCATATATTTT. Its translation is CASSHSGNTIYF.

This clone was found a few times. One junction end disagrees with the germline gene, perhaps due to a read error. V usage is TRBV25-1 and J usage is TRBJ1-4, with a weak D call TRBD1 (6 bases). The CDR3 extends over 15 amino acids. Germline CDR1 MGHDK, CDR2 SYGVNS. The CDR3: CASSGPTGTKEKLFF. CDR3 nucleotides: TGTGCCAGCAGTGGCCCGACAGGAACTAAGGAAAAACTGTTTTTT.

This clone showed up just once. The J gene is TRBJ2-1, the V gene TRBV6-6, with a possible D match to TRBD2 (5 bases). The V end lost 6 bases, the J end lost 8 bases, and 11 bases lay between the germline ends. The germline CDR1 and CDR2 sequences are MNHNY and SVGAGI (reference sequence). This CDR3 has 12 amino acids. The CDR3 sequence is CASRLVGHEQFF. The CDR3, as DNA: TGTGCCAGCAGACTAGTCGGGCATGAGCAGTTCTTC.

The V and J genes are TRBV29-1 and TRBJ2-7, with TRBD1 identical over 7 bases. Unmatched junction bases numbered 6, after V lost 1 base and J lost 3 bases. CDR1 SQVTM and CDR2 ANQGSEA come from the germline V gene. CDR3 length: 14 amino acids. CDR3 region: CSVEAPDRSYEQYF. The CDR3 DNA reads as TGCAGCGTTGAAGCACCGGACAGGAGCTACGAGCAGTACTTC.

The chain has TRBV6-1 and TRBJ2-3, with D possibly matching TRBD2 (5 bases). CDR1 MNHNS and CDR2 SASEGT come from the germline V gene. This CDR3 spans 15 amino acids. The ends were cut back, 1 base at V and 0 bases at J, with 8 bases in the middle. Here the CDR3 DNA reads TGTGCCAGCAGTGAAGGCCGGGAAAGCACAGATACGCAGTATTTT. Encoded protein: CASSEGRESTDTQYF.

In its sample, this clone was seen once. The chain recombines TRBV19 with TRBJ1-5, with 7 bases that match TRBD1. Germline V gives CDR1 LNHDA, CDR2 SQIVND (reference sequence). Unmatched junction bases numbered 12, after V lost 7 bases and J lost 6 bases. This CDR3 is built from 15 residues. For the CDR3, the DNA is TGTGCCAGTAATCCCACAGGGGATCGAAGTCAGCCCCAGCATTTT. Translated, it gives CASNPTGDRSQPQHF.

The CDR3, as DNA: TGTGCCAGCAGTCCACACAGGGGTTATCAGCCCCAGCATTTT. This translates into CASSPHRGYQPQHF. The V gene is TRBV28, the J gene TRBJ1-5; TRBD1 matches at 7 bases. The CDR3 contains 14 residues. The J segment lost 5 bases and the V segment lost 5 bases, leaving 6 bases of the junction unmatched. Germline-derived CDR1 and CDR2 are MDHEN and SYDVKM.

The chain carries TRBV6-1 and TRBJ2-3; D is perhaps TRBD1 (5 bases). The CDR3 sequence is 15 residues long. V was trimmed by 4 bases and J by 8 bases, leaving 19 bases between them. Germline CDR1 is MNHNS and CDR2 is SASEGT. CDR3 residues: CASSVEAGPTGTQYF. The CDR3 DNA reads as TGTGCCAGCAGTGTCGAGGCAGGGCCAACGGGTACGCAGTATTTT.

The CDR3 loop reads CSVQMGGSRSFLEAFF. DNA for the CDR3: TGCAGCGTTCAAATGGGAGGAAGTAGGTCTTTTCTTGAAGCTTTCTTT. The V gene is TRBV29-1, the J gene TRBJ1-1; D not resolved. V was cut by 5 bases and J by 7 bases, with 26 bases left in between. The germline V gene has CDR1 SQVTM and CDR2 ANQGSEA. This CDR3 has 16 residues.

The V and J genes are TRBV7-9 and TRBJ2-7; TRBD2 matches at 13 bases. The V gene end was trimmed by 3 bases and the J gene end by 2 bases; junction bases not matched to a gene: 4. Germline V gene sequence: CDR1 SEHNR, CDR2 FQNEAQ (reference sequence). This CDR3 has 16 amino acids. The CDR3 nucleotides read TGTGCCAGCAGCTTTACTAGCGGGGGGGCCCCCTACGAGCAGTACTTC. It encodes CASSFTSGGAPYEQYF.

This chain connects TRBV27 to TRBJ1-4; D not certain. Trimming stripped 0 bases from V and 7 bases from J, with 6 bases between. Germline lookup yields CDR1 MNHEY and CDR2 SMNVEV (reference sequence). The CDR3 spans 13 residues. The CDR3 reads CASSLSGSEKLFF. DNA for the CDR3: TGTGCCAGCAGTTTATCCGGTAGTGAAAAACTGTTTTTT.

This chain links TRBV6-1 with TRBJ1-2, with D possibly being TRBD1 (6 bases). V lost 5 bases and J 4 bases, leaving 14 bases between the germline ends. Germline assignment: CDR1 MNHNS and CDR2 SASEGT. The CDR3 covers 14 residues. The DNA for the CDR3 is TGTGCCAGCAGTCATACAGGGATCGGCTATGGCTACACCTTC. Its translation: CASSHTGIGYGYTF.

J is TRBJ1-2 and V is TRBV11-3, with TRBD1 matching over 9 bases. V lost 3 bases and J lost 5; bases outside the gene matches: 10. The CDR3 loop spans 16 amino acids. From germline, CDR1 is SGHNT and CDR2 YENEEA. The CDR3 DNA reads TGTGCCAGCAGCTTCAGGACAGGGGTTGGGGAATATGGCTACACCTTC. Its translation: CASSFRTGVGEYGYTF.

This sequence joins TRBV6-5 and TRBJ2-1, with D possibly matching TRBD2 (7 bases). CDR1 is MNHEY and CDR2 is SVGAGI in the germline V gene. The CDR3 has 15 amino acids. Deletions cut 3 bases from V and 7 bases from J, with 16 bases between. The CDR3 coding sequence is TGTGCCAGCAGTTATGAGGGGGGGAGCCCGAATGAGCAGTTCTTC. It specifies CASSYEGGSPNEQFF.

This sequence joins TRBV6-5 and TRBJ1-2, with TRBD1 identical over 9 bases. Germline trimming cut 10 bases from V and 2 bases from J; bases unmatched to any gene: 8. Germline loops: CDR1 MNHEY, CDR2 SVGAGI. The CDR3 is made up of 14 amino acids. The CDR3 is CATKLQGANYGYTF. Written as DNA, the CDR3 is TGTGCCACCAAATTACAGGGGGCGAACTATGGCTACACCTTC.

This clone is a singleton in its sample. This sequence joins TRBV19 and TRBJ1-5, with 9 positions matching TRBD1. After removal of 1 base from V and 3 bases from J, the junction contained 7 bases not matched to a gene. The CDR3 extends over 17 amino acids. Germline V gives CDR1 LNHDA, CDR2 SQIVND (reference sequence). CDR3 loop: CASSIGGGQGINQPQHF. CDR3 DNA: TGTGCCAGTAGTATAGGAGGGGGACAGGGAATCAATCAGCCCCAGCATTTT.

The V and J genes are TRBV2 and TRBJ1-2, with TRBD1 matching over 7 bases. J gave up 6 bases and V 3 bases, and 7 bases lay outside the gene matches. This CDR3 is 14 amino acids long. Per the germline V gene, CDR1 is SNHLY and CDR2 is FYNNEI. CDR3 nucleotide sequence: TGTGCCAGCAGTGAGCCGACAGGGCGAGATGGCTACACCTTC. Protein sequence: CASSEPTGRDGYTF.

The V call is TRBV5-1, the J call TRBJ2-7, with D possibly TRBD2 on 5 matching bases. The CDR3 spans 14 residues. The germline CDR1 and CDR2 sequences are SGHRS and YFSETQ. Deletions cut 4 bases from V and 1 base from J, with 12 bases between. CDR3 sequence: CASSGGGGSYEQYF. The CDR3 nucleotides are TGCGCCAGCAGCGGTGGTGGAGGTTCCTACGAGCAGTACTTC.